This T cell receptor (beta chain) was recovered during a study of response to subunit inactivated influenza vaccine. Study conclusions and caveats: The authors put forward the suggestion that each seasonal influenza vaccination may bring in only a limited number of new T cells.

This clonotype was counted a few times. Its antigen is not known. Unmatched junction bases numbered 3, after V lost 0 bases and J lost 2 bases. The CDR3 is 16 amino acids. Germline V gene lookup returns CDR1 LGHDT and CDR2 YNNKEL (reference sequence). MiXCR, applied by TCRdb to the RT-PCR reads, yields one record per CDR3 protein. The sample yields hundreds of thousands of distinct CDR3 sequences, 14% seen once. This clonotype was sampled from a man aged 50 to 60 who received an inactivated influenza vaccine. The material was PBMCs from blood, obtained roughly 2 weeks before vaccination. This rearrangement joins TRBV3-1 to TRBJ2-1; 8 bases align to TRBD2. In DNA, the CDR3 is TGTGCCAGCAGCCAAGACTCGCGGGGGGCCTACAATGAGCAGTTCTTC. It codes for CASSQDSRGAYNEQFF.